Presented here are 29 T cell receptor beta chains from one specimen sequenced in a study of early T cells in non-severe SARS-CoV-2 infection. TCRdb itself ran the 5' RACE reads through MiXCR, one entry per CDR3 protein. The profile covers over 25,000 distinct CDR3 sequences, with more than 4.5% appearing a single time and approximately 0.9% taken by the ten largest. The material sequenced was whole blood. Receptors originate from an adult who was a healthcare worker with PCR-confirmed SARS-CoV-2 infection or an uninfected control (not recorded which).

This clonotype occurred a few times. The chain uses TRBV29-1 and TRBJ2-2; D gene unclear. The ends were cut back, 3 bases at V and 6 bases at J, with 5 bases in the middle. Germline assignment: CDR1 SQVTM and CDR2 ANQGSEA. This CDR3 has 11 residues. In DNA form, the CDR3 reads TGCAGCGTTGACGGTCCCGGGGAGCTGTTTTTT. It codes for CSVDGPGELFF.

This clonotype was counted only a few times. The chain employs TRBV10-3 and TRBJ1-1; TRBD1 matches 7 bases. After removal of 8 bases from V and 1 base from J, the junction contained 7 bases not matched to a gene. CDR3 length: 14 residues. Looked up from germline, CDR1 is ENHRY and CDR2 is SYGVKD. CDR3 DNA: TGTGCCATCCAGGGAGGGGGCACGAACACTGAAGCTTTCTTT. It specifies CAIQGGGTNTEAFF.

This clonotype was seen only once. One base away lies a much larger clone, so this may be a sequencing read error. This chain uses TRBV7-6 with TRBJ2-5; D is ambiguous. Germline V CDR1 and CDR2: SGHVS, FNYEAQ. The CDR3 contains 11 residues. The CDR3 DNA reads TGTGCCAGCGGCTCCCAAGAGACCCAGCACTTC. This sequence encodes CASGSQETQHF. The entire variable domain, with the rest obtained from reference TRBV7-6 and TRBJ2-5, is as follows: GAGVSQSPRYKVTKRGQDVALRCDPISGHVSLYWYRQALGQGPEFLTYFNYEAQQDKSGLPNDRFSAERPEGSISTLTIQRTEQRDSAMYRCASGSQETQHFGPGTRLLVL.

This rearrangement joins TRBV18 to TRBJ1-1, with D unclear. This CDR3 has 13 residues. Germline-derived CDR1 and CDR2 are KGHSH and LQKENI. V dropped 2 bases and J dropped 6 bases, with 10 bases sitting between them. The CDR3, as DNA: TGTGCCAGCTCACCAGGGGTGAGAGCTGAAGCTTTCTTT. Protein: CASSPGVRAEAFF. Full variable domain (rest looked up from reference TRBV18 and TRBJ1-1): NAGVMQNPRHLVRRRGQEARLRCSPMKGHSHVYWYRQLPEEGLKFMVYLQKENIIDESGMPKERFSAEFPKEGPSILRIQQVVRGDSAAYFCASSPGVRAEAFFGQGTRLTVV.

The chain combines TRBV11-2 with TRBJ2-7, with TRBD1 matching over 8 bases. The CDR3 totals 15 residues. Germline CDR1 reads SGHAT; CDR2 reads FQNNGV. V trimming: 4 bases; J trimming: 2 bases; junction bases outside the gene matches: 7. Here the CDR3 DNA reads TGTGCCAGCAGCTCCGTCTCGGGACAGGCCTACGAGCAGTACTTC. Translated: CASSSVSGQAYEQYF.

This clonotype came up many times. The genes are TRBV12-5 and TRBJ1-3; D unresolved. Trimming removed 3 bases from V and 8 bases from J, with 8 bases in between. Germline values: CDR1 LGHNT, CDR2 FRNRAP. This CDR3 has 12 amino acids. CDR3 sequence reads: CASGFSGHTIYF. CDR3 in DNA: TGTGCTAGTGGTTTTTCTGGGCACACCATATATTTT.

In its sample, this clonotype ranks as medium-sized (0.01 to 0.1%). This chain connects TRBV5-6 to TRBJ2-3; D ambiguous. The CDR3 has 14 residues. CDR1 and CDR2 (germline): SGHDT, YYEEEE. V was trimmed by 1 base and J by 1 base, leaving 7 bases between them. CDR3 region: CASSLRQGTDTQYF. CDR3 sequence (DNA): TGTGCCAGCAGCTTGAGGCAGGGCACAGATACGCAGTATTTT.

This clonotype was seen only a few times. The chain carries TRBV27 and TRBJ1-1, with 8 bases aligning to TRBD1. This CDR3 contains 13 residues. CDR1 MNHEY and CDR2 SMNVEV come from the germline V gene (reference sequence). J lost 4 bases, V lost 8 bases, and 6 bases had no gene match. The DNA for the CDR3 is TGTGCCAGCGGACAGGGACAGGTCACTGAAGCTTTCTTT. It is translated as CASGQGQVTEAFF.

At least ten counts were recorded for this clonotype. The V gene is TRBV6-5, the J gene TRBJ2-1; tentatively, D is TRBD1 (7 bases). The CDR3 is 15 residues long. Germline V CDR1 and CDR2: MNHEY, SVGAGI. The V end lost 4 bases, the J end lost 8 bases, and 18 bases lay between the germline ends. Here the CDR3 reads CASSWRDSRGDEQFF. DNA for the CDR3: TGTGCCAGCAGTTGGAGGGACAGTCGTGGGGATGAGCAGTTCTTC.

The rearrangement joins TRBV11-2 to TRBJ2-1; no definite D call. Trimming removed 1 base from V and 8 bases from J, with 6 bases in between. The CDR3 covers 12 residues. Germline CDR1 and CDR2: SGHAT and FQNNGV. The CDR3 loop is CASSLGGDEQFF. Written as DNA, the CDR3 is TGTGCCAGCAGCTTAGGAGGTGATGAGCAGTTCTTC.

This clonotype was recorded many times. The chain carries TRBV7-6 and TRBJ2-1; D gene uncertain. The germline V and J ends were trimmed by 2 bases and 0 bases, with 2 bases remaining between them. The CDR3 extends over 13 amino acids. Germline CDR1 and CDR2: SGHVS and FNYEAQ. CDR3 nucleotides: TGTGCCAGCAGCTTAAACTCCTACAATGAGCAGTTCTTC. This translates into CASSLNSYNEQFF.

This clonotype was recorded many times. The chain uses TRBV12-3 or TRBV12-4 and TRBJ1-2; D uncertain. Trimming shortened V by 5 bases and J by 11 bases, and 24 bases separated the two germline ends. There are 15 residues in the CDR3. CDR3 in amino acids: CASSKDHPGVLGYTF. In DNA, the CDR3 is TGTGCCAGCAGTAAAGACCACCCAGGTGTGCTCGGTTACACCTTC.

This sequence joins TRBV5-4 and TRBJ2-5; D may be TRBD1 or TRBD2 (5 bases each). The germline V gene has CDR1 SGHNT and CDR2 YYREEE (reference sequence). The CDR3 has 16 amino acids. Trimming pared 0 bases from V and 5 bases from J, leaving 17 bases between. Written as DNA, the CDR3 is TGTGCCAGCAGCTTGGTTGGGTGGGACCGCGGGGAGACCCAGTACTTC. It specifies CASSLVGWDRGETQYF.

The rearrangement uses TRBV5-1 and TRBJ2-7, with 11 bases lining up with TRBD2. Germline V CDR1 and CDR2: SGHRS, YFSETQ. This CDR3 is built from 15 residues. The junction had 2 bases not matched to a gene; V was cut back by 2 bases and J by 1 base. The CDR3 region is CASSFGLAGSYEQYF. DNA of the CDR3: TGCGCCAGCAGCTTCGGACTAGCGGGTTCCTACGAGCAGTACTTC.

In this sample, this clonotype turned up many times. The gene calls are TRBV9 and TRBJ2-3, with D perhaps being TRBD1 or TRBD2 (7 bases each). Trimming left V 3 bases short and J 5 bases short, with 25 bases between. This CDR3 spans 18 amino acids. Germline CDR1 is SGDLS and CDR2 is YYNGEE. CDR3 amino acids: CASSAPAGEAGGLDTQYF. CDR3 sequence (DNA): TGTGCCAGCAGCGCCCCCGCGGGAGAGGCAGGGGGTTTAGATACGCAGTATTTT.

This clonotype was seen many times. The V and J genes are TRBV12-3 or TRBV12-4 and TRBJ2-3, with 9 nucleotides matching TRBD1. V shed 2 bases, J shed 2 bases, and the junction held 8 bases outside the gene matches. This CDR3 has 17 amino acids. CDR3 region: CASSLLPRDRDTDTQYF. Here the CDR3 DNA reads TGTGCCAGCAGTTTACTCCCCCGGGACAGGGACACAGATACGCAGTATTTT.

This clonotype was observed many times. A read error may produce the germline difference seen at one junction end. This sequence joins TRBV6-1 and TRBJ2-7; a possible D gene is TRBD1 (6 bases). Germline CDR1 and CDR2: MNHNS and SASEGT. This CDR3 comprises 16 residues. This CDR3 reads CTSSEISRTASYEQYF. The CDR3 DNA is TGTACCAGCAGTGAAATTTCTCGGACAGCTTCCTACGAGCAGTACTTC.

This clonotype was recorded many times. The chain couples TRBV5-6 to TRBJ2-3; D not resolved. Germline V gene lookup returns CDR1 SGHDT and CDR2 YYEEEE. There are 13 residues in the CDR3. The V gene lost 0 bases and the J gene lost 4 bases, with 6 bases spanning the gap. The CDR3 nucleotides read TGTGCCAGCAGCTTGGATTGGGCAGATACGCAGTATTTT. It yields the protein CASSLDWADTQYF.

This clonotype was seen ten or more times. The genes are TRBV12-3 or TRBV12-4 and TRBJ2-7; TRBD1 matches at 9 bases. CDR3 size: 17 residues. With 5 bases clipped from V and 7 bases from J, the junction kept 18 bases outside the gene matches. CDR3 DNA sequence: TGTGCCAGCAGTCCTGGGGCCACCGGGACAGGGACTCTGGAGCAGTACTTC. Its protein is CASSPGATGTGTLEQYF.

This clonotype has a count of ten or more. This chain links TRBV28 with TRBJ2-1; D uncertain. CDR1 is MDHEN, CDR2 SYDVKM, per germline. The CDR3 length is 13 residues. Between the trimmed V and J ends, which lost 3 bases and 2 bases, there was a span of 5 bases. The CDR3 spells CASSFRTYNEQFF. CDR3 DNA sequence: TGTGCCAGCAGTTTTAGGACCTACAATGAGCAGTTCTTC.

By proportion, this clonotype is medium-sized. CDR3 sequence reads: CASSMSPRRGLSTDTQYF. CDR3 coding DNA: TGTGCCAGCAGTATGTCGCCCCGGAGGGGGCTTAGCACAGATACGCAGTATTTT. The rearrangement uses TRBV28 and TRBJ2-3; TRBD1 might be the D (7 bases). The V and J ends lost 5 bases and 0 bases respectively, with 21 bases between them. This CDR3 is built from 18 residues. Germline V lookup: CDR1 MDHEN, CDR2 SYDVKM.

This clonotype was found a few times. The chain uses TRBV11-2 and TRBJ2-1; no firm D call. V dropped 5 bases and J dropped 0 bases, with 11 bases sitting between them. The CDR3 consists of 15 residues. The germline V gene has CDR1 SGHAT and CDR2 FQNNGV. Written as DNA, the CDR3 is TGTGCCAGCAGCCCCGGACCGAACTCCTACAATGAGCAGTTCTTC. As protein: CASSPGPNSYNEQFF. Variable domain in full (rest from reference TRBV11-2 and TRBJ2-1): EAGVAQSPRYKIIEKRQSVAFWCNPISGHATLYWYQQILGQGPKLLIQFQNNGVVDDSQLPKDRFSAERLKGVDSTLKIQPAKLEDSAVYLCASSPGPNSYNEQFFGPGTRLTVL.

CDR3: CASSLRFSDGEQFF. CDR3 DNA sequence: TGCGCCAGCAGCTTGCGGTTTTCCGACGGTGAGCAGTTCTTC. This chain connects TRBV5-1 to TRBJ2-1; unclear D gene. CDR3 size: 14 residues. V was trimmed by 1 base and J by 9 bases, leaving 14 bases between them. In germline, CDR1 is SGHRS, CDR2 YFSETQ.

The gene calls are TRBV12-3 or TRBV12-4 and TRBJ1-5; possible D gene TRBD1, 5 bases. This CDR3 region has 13 residues. Trimming cost V 5 bases and J 9 bases, with 14 bases left between them. The CDR3 DNA reads as TGTGCCAGCAGTCTGGGACGCCCTGGGCCCCAGCATTTT. The encoded protein is CASSLGRPGPQHF.

Ten or more counts support this clonotype. J is TRBJ2-7 and V is TRBV29-1; D is undetermined. The CDR3 has 15 residues. The V gene's germline CDR1 is SQVTM and CDR2 ANQGSEA. Trimming shortened V by 4 bases and J by 1 base, and 17 bases separated the two germline ends. DNA for the CDR3: TGCAGCGTTGTTAATCCGGCAGACGGATCCTACGAGCAGTACTTC. It is translated as CSVVNPADGSYEQYF.

This clonotype was counted a few times. This chain links TRBV12-3 or TRBV12-4 with TRBJ1-5; TRBD1 agrees at 11 bases. This CDR3 region has 15 residues. The V segment lost 4 bases and the J segment 6 bases; nucleotides outside the gene matches: 5. CDR3 DNA sequence: TGTGCCAGCAGTTCCCGGGACAGGGGGTCTCAGCCCCAGCATTTT. Amino acids: CASSSRDRGSQPQHF.

At least ten counts were recorded for this clonotype. The V and J genes are TRBV3-1 and TRBJ1-3; D possibly corresponds to TRBD1 (6 bases). V lost 3 bases to trimming and J lost 0 bases, with 9 bases between them. This CDR3 region has 15 residues. Germline CDR1 and CDR2: LGHDT and YNNKEL (reference sequence). CDR3 sequence: CASSHGGNSGNTIYF. The CDR3 DNA reads as TGTGCCAGCAGCCACGGGGGCAACTCTGGAAACACCATATATTTT. Using reference TRBV3-1 and TRBJ1-3 for the parts outside the CDR3, the full variable domain is DTAVSQTPKYLVTQMGNDKSIKCEQNLGHDTMYWYKQDSKKFLKIMFSYNNKELIINETVPNRFSPKSPDKAHLNLHINSLELGDSAVYFCASSHGGNSGNTIYFGEGSWLTVV.

The gene calls are TRBV18 and TRBJ2-7; 7 positions agree with TRBD1. The CDR3 totals 13 residues. J gave up 3 bases and V 5 bases, and 4 bases lay outside the gene matches. Per the germline V gene, CDR1 is KGHSH and CDR2 is LQKENI. The chain's CDR3 is CASSSGQLYEQYF. The CDR3 DNA reads TGTGCCAGCTCATCGGGACAGCTCTACGAGCAGTACTTC.

In its sample, this clonotype was seen many times. This chain connects TRBV5-6 to TRBJ2-6, with 8 bases aligning to TRBD1. The germline V gene encodes CDR1 SGHDT and CDR2 YYEEEE. The CDR3 runs 18 residues. Trimming removed 4 bases from V and 0 bases from J; junction bases left unmatched: 9. Here the CDR3 DNA reads TGTGCCAGCAGCCCCTGGACAGGGTCACACTCTGGGGCCAACGTCCTGACTTTC. This gives the protein CASSPWTGSHSGANVLTF.